A single TCR beta chain is shown here with its context. Distinct nucleotide sequences in the sample also encode this CDR3. Replicate PCRs for sorted subsets used 200 ng DNA; this equaled about 30,000 T cell genomes. The table came from immunoSEQ multiplex PCR; TCRdb's copy has only in-frame clones and leaves some out. Of about 2.1 million clones listed, 85% to 95% were seen once; the top ten hold about 1.6%. The source of the sample is a study of shared clonotypes between healthy human individuals. Selected positively for CCR7 and CD45RO-negative, naive CD8 cells excluded terminally differentiated effector memory CD45RA+ cells. The CDR3 contains 15 residues. After removal of 5 bases from V and 3 bases from J, the junction contained 7 bases not matched to a gene. Germline V gene lookup returns CDR1 LNHDA and CDR2 SQIVND (reference sequence).

The sample consisted of naive CD8+ T cells from PBMCs. The receptor was isolated from a man younger than 35 in good health. Some clones in this sample may be carry-over from other donors' samples. The chain has TRBV19 and TRBJ2-7; 10 nucleotides agree with TRBD2. The DNA of the CDR3 is TGTGCCAGTAGTGCCGGGACTAGCGTTAGCTACGAGCAGTACTTC. Translating it yields CASSAGTSVSYEQYF.